A selection of T cell receptor beta chains follows, all from one sample in a study of early T cells in non-severe SARS-CoV-2 infection. TCRdb reanalysed the 5' RACE reads using MiXCR and keeps one entry per CDR3 protein. This table has fewer than 50,000 distinct CDR3 sequences, 5.5% to 6.5% appearing once. The specimen was whole blood, collected at baseline. These receptors all come from an adult who was a healthcare worker with PCR-confirmed SARS-CoV-2 infection or an uninfected control (not recorded which). CDR3s include the opening cysteine and the closing phenylalanine or tryptophan. The D gene is left open where the match is weak. Clone size is shown for a subset of rows, as once, few, many or a class of expanded clone.

many,14,TRBJ2-1,TRBD1,TRBV7-9,CASSSRDRGNEQFF,TGTGCCAGCAGCTCAAGGGACAGGGGCAATGAGCAGTTCTTC
many,14,TRBJ2-7,TRBD1,TRBV7-8,CASSIRDRVYEQYF,TGTGCCAGCAGCATACGGGACAGGGTCTACGAGCAGTACTTC
NA,15,TRBJ2-1,NA,TRBV20-1,CSARARPGPYNEQFF,TGCAGTGCTAGAGCTAGACCGGGACCCTACAATGAGCAGTTCTTC
NA,17,TRBJ2-3,TRBD2,TRBV20-1,CSASSGTSGGGTDTQYF,TGCAGTGCTTCCTCCGGGACTAGCGGGGGTGGCACAGATACGCAGTATTTT
NA,19,TRBJ2-7,TRBD2,TRBV11-2,CASSLGHPWTRKSPYEQYF,TGTGCCAGCAGCTTAGGTCATCCGTGGACTAGAAAATCCCCTTACGAGCAGTACTTC
few,15,TRBJ1-1,TRBD1,TRBV27,CASSYKTGLNTEAFF,TGTGCCAGCAGTTATAAGACAGGGCTGAACACTGAAGCTTTCTTT
few,14,TRBJ1-2,TRBD1,TRBV6-1,CASSEAVRDSGYTF,TGTGCCAGCAGTGAAGCGGTAAGGGACAGCGGCTACACCTTC
many,13,TRBJ2-2,NA,TRBV15,CATSNRVTGELFF,TGTGCCACCAGCAACAGGGTCACCGGGGAGCTGTTTTTT
few,12,TRBJ1-2,NA,TRBV12-3/TRBV12-4,CASSSGRYGYTF,TGTGCCAGCTCATCGGGCCGTTATGGCTACACCTTC
NA,17,TRBJ2-1,TRBD2,TRBV20-1,CSARRPRTSGAYNEQFF,TGCAGTGCTAGACGCCCGCGGACTAGCGGGGCATACAATGAGCAGTTCTTC
many,11,TRBJ2-5,NA,TRBV6-6,CASSFTETQYF,TGTGCCAGCAGTTTTACCGAGACCCAGTACTTC
many,16,TRBJ2-1,NA,TRBV10-3,CAISLKGSDTYNEQFF,TGTGCCATCAGCCTCAAAGGTAGCGATACCTACAATGAGCAGTTCTTC
NA,15,TRBJ2-1,TRBD1,TRBV28,CASSFLDREYNEQFF,TGTGCCAGCAGTTTCTTGGACAGGGAGTACAATGAGCAGTTCTTC
many,16,TRBJ2-2,NA,TRBV14,CASRQTGSPNTGELFF,TGTGCCAGCAGGCAAACCGGGTCCCCGAACACCGGGGAGCTGTTTTTT
few,19,TRBJ2-7,TRBD2,TRBV6-2/TRBV6-3,CASSYLSAGTSGLKDEQYF,TGTGCCAGCAGTTACCTGAGCGCCGGGACTAGCGGCTTGAAGGACGAGCAGTACTTC
many,13,TRBJ2-7,NA,TRBV6-6,CASSYSGQREQYF,TGTGCCAGCAGTTACTCGGGGCAGAGGGAGCAGTACTTC
NA,17,TRBJ2-1,NA,TRBV4-3,CASSSRDFRNSYNEQFF,TGCGCCAGCAGCTCCCGGGACTTCCGAAACTCCTACAATGAGCAGTTCTTC
few,16,TRBJ2-1,TRBD2,TRBV28,CASKLAGASSYNEQFF,TGTGCCAGCAAACTAGCGGGGGCGAGCTCCTACAATGAGCAGTTCTTC
few,13,TRBJ2-7,TRBD1,TRBV3-1,CASSQVTGGEQYF,TGTGCCAGCAGCCAAGTCACAGGGGGTGAGCAGTACTTC
NA,15,TRBJ2-3,NA,TRBV24-1,CATSRRGAGTDTQYF,TGTGCCACCAGTCGCCGGGGGGCGGGCACAGATACGCAGTATTTT
NA,17,TRBJ2-7,NA,TRBV11-2,CASSLGPGTARTYEQYF,TGTGCCAGCAGCTTAGGTCCAGGCACCGCAAGAACCTACGAGCAGTACTTC
NA,15,TRBJ2-5,NA,TRBV5-4,CASSLGRGWEKTQYF,TGTGCCAGCAGCTTGGGCAGGGGATGGGAGAAGACCCAGTACTTC
few,15,TRBJ1-1,NA,TRBV7-2,CASSHQDLGTDLAFF,TGTGCCAGCAGCCATCAGGATTTGGGCACGGATTTAGCTTTCTTT
few,15,TRBJ2-5,NA,TRBV11-2,CASSFLTGGQETQYF,TGTGCCAGCAGCTTCCTCACCGGGGGCCAAGAGACCCAGTACTTC